This T cell receptor (beta chain) was recorded in a study of T cells after posttransplantation cyclophosphamide. Profiled with immunoSEQ multiplex PCR; TCRdb holds only in-frame clones, not every one. The table lists 30,000 to 40,000 clones, with no singletons. This clone occurred many times. What it binds is not known. The CDR3 consists of 15 residues. Germline CDR1 MNHEY, CDR2 SMNVEV (reference sequence). V was trimmed by 6 bases and J by 10 bases, leaving 22 bases between them. Whole-study findings and limits: Recipient CMV seropositivity and CMV reactivation strongly tracked TRB clonality. TRB overlap between skin or GI tissue T cells and blood was limited. Later blood repertoires were often dominated by clones from the donor CD8+ memory compartment.

The TCR sequence derives from a man in his forties or fifties in good health, CMV-negative, and a related stem cell transplant donor. This chain connects TRBV27 to TRBJ2-1; D perhaps matches TRBD2 (5 bases). Material for sequencing was PBMCs. Here the CDR3 DNA reads TGTGCCAGCAGCCCTGGAGGAGCGGCTTTAGCGGAGCAGTTCTTC. It is translated as CASSPGGAALAEQFF.